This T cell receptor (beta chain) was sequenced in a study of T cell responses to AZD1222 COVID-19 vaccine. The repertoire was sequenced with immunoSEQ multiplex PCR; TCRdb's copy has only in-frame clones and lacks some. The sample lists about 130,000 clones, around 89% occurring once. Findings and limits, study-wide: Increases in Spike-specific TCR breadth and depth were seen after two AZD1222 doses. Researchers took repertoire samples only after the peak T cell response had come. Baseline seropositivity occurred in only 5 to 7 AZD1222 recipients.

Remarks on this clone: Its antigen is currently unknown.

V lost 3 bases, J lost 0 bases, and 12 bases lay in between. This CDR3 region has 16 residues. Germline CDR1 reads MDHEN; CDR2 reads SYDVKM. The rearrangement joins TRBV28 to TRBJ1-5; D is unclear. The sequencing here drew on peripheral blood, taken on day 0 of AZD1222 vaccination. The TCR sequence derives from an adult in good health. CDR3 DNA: TGTGCCAGCAGTTTTTCGGGGAGCTATAGCAATCAGCCCCAGCATTTT. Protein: CASSFSGSYSNQPQHF.